Below, one T cell receptor beta chain is given with its context. CDR1 is GTSNPN and CDR2 is SVGIG in the germline V gene (reference sequence). The CDR3 runs to 13 residues. Trimming removed 2 bases from V and 3 bases from J, with 8 bases in between. This specimen belongs to a study of blood T cell repertoires in COVID-19. Background on the study: COVID-19 samples, acute and convalescent, were from the United States, Italy and Spain. Sample material is recorded as cDNA or gDNA derived from T cells, B-cell-depleted T cells, or PBMCs.

Produced via immunoSEQ multiplex PCR; TCRdb's table is partial and in-frame only. Of approximately 35,000 clones in the sample, approximately 80% were seen once. The sample comprised peripheral blood. J is TRBJ1-5 and V is TRBV30; D unclear. This TCR was sampled from a man older than 75 with acute or convalescent COVID-19. The CDR3 DNA reads as TGTGCCTGGAGTCGCCAGGACAATCAGCCCCAGCATTTT. Its translation is CAWSRQDNQPQHF.